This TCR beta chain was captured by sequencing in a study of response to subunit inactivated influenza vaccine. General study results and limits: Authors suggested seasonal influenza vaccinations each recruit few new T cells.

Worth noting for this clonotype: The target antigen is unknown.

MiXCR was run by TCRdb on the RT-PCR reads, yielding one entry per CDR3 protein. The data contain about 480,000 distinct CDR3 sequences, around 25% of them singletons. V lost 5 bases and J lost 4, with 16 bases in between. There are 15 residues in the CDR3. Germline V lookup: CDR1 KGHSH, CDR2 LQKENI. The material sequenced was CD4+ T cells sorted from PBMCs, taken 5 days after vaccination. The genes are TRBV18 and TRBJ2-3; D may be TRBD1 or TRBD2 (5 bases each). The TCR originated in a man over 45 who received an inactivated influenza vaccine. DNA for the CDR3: TGTGCCAGCTCAGACCGGGACGGCTGGGCAGATACGCAGTATTTT. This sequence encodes CASSDRDGWADTQYF.